This T cell receptor (beta chain) was captured by sequencing in a study of T cells after yellow fever vaccination. Universal primer sites and UMIs were introduced during 5'RACE template-switching synthesis of TCR cDNA. TCRdb passed the 5' RACE reads through MiXCR, listing each CDR3 protein once. The table lists hundreds of thousands of distinct CDR3 sequences, 20% to 25% of them singletons. The input for sequencing was PBMCs, taken less than 25 days after the first yellow fever vaccination. The TCR was taken from a man aged 18 to 30 who received the YFV17D yellow fever vaccine.

CDR3 sequence (DNA): TGCAGTGCTAGAGATCATCAGGCGGGTAATTCACCCCTCCACTTT. Translation: CSARDHQAGNSPLHF. V gene TRBV20-1 combines with J gene TRBJ1-6; D not resolved. V was pared by 0 bases and J by 6 bases, with 12 bases between. Germline values: CDR1 DFQATT, CDR2 SNEGSKA (reference sequence). CDR3 size: 15 residues.